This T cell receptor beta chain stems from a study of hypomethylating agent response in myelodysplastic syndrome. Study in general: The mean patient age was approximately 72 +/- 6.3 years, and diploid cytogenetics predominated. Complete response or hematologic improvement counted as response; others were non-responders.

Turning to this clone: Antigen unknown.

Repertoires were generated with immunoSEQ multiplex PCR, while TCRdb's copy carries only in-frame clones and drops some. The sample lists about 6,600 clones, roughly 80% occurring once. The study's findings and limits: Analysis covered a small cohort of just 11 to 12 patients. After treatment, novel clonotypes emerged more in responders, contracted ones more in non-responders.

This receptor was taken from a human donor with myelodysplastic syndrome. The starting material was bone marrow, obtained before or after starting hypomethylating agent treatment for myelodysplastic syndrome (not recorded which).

CDR3 nucleotides: TGTGCCAGCAGTCTTAGCGGAGCCAACACAGATACGCAGTATTTT. As protein: CASSLSGANTDTQYF. The chain employs TRBV6-5 and TRBJ2-3; a weak D match, TRBD2 (6 bases). The V end was cut by 5 bases, the J end by 2 bases, with 14 bases between. Per germline, CDR1 MNHEY and CDR2 SVGAGI. There are 15 residues in the CDR3.